These 2 T cell receptor beta chains were sequenced from one sample in a study of human thymus T cells (dated by TCRdb to 2020 to 2021). The library was prepared using the immunoSEQ multiplex PCR assay. TCRdb took this table from immuneACCESS and kept in-frame rearrangements with V and J called. Such tables lack part of the clones; where checked against another copy, unresolved V genes explain under half of the gap, and the rest is unexplained. This sample lists roughly 60,000 clones; 94% were detected once. The top ten constitute 5.5% to 7% of the sample. The specimen sequenced was blood. The receptor set was obtained from a boy under two years old with a congenital heart defect but otherwise immunologically healthy.

This chain uses TRBV29-1 with TRBJ1-2; D is perhaps TRBD1 (6 bases). This CDR3 region has 14 residues. V lost 6 bases and J lost 0, with 14 bases in between. The germline V gene encodes CDR1 SQVTM and CDR2 ANQGSEA. The CDR3 reads CSVNKGEANYGYTF. CDR3 sequence (DNA): TGCAGCGTCAACAAGGGGGAAGCTAACTATGGCTACACCTTC.

The chain links TRBV18 to TRBJ1-3; unclear D gene. Germline CDR1 KGHSH, CDR2 LQKENI. The CDR3 covers 17 residues. The germline V and J ends were trimmed by 2 bases and 0 bases, with 14 bases remaining between them. CDR3 in DNA: TGTGCCAGCTCACCAAGTCCAACAGCTAGCTCTGGAAACACCATATATTTT. It translates to CASSPSPTASSGNTIYF.